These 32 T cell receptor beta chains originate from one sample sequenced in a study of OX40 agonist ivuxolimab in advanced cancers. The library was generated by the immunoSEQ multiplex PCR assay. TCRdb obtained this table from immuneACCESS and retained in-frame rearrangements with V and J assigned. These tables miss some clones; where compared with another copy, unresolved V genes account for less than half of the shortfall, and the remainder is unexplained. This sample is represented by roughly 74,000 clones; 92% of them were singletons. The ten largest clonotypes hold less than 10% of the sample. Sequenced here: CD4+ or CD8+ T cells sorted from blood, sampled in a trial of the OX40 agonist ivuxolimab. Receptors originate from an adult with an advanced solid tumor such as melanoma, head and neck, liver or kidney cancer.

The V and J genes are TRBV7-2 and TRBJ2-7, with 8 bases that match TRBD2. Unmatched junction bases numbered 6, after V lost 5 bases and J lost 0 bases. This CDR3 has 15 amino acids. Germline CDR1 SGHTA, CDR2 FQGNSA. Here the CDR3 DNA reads TGTGCCAGCAGCGAGGGACTAGGAAGCTCCTACGAGCAGTACTTC. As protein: CASSEGLGSSYEQYF.

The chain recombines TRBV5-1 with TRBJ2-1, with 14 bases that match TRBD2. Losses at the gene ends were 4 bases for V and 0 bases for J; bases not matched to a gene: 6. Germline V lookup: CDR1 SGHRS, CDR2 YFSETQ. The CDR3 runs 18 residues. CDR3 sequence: CASSPTSGGAPSYNEQFF. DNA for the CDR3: TGCGCCAGCAGCCCGACTAGCGGGGGGGCACCCTCCTACAATGAGCAGTTCTTC.

The chain's CDR3 is CASSIDPAAAAVSGYTF. Written as DNA, the CDR3 is TGTGCCAGTAGTATAGATCCAGCCGCGGCGGCGGTGAGTGGCTACACCTTC. This sequence joins TRBV19 and TRBJ1-2; D is ambiguous. The CDR3 spans 17 residues. Germline assignment: CDR1 LNHDA and CDR2 SQIVND (reference sequence). The ends were cut back, 0 bases at V and 7 bases at J, with 21 bases in the middle. The whole variable domain, filled in from reference TRBV19 and TRBJ1-2, reads DGGITQSPKYLFRKEGQNVTLSCEQNLNHDAMYWYRQDPGQGLRLIYYSQIVNDFQKGDIAEGYSVSREKKESFPLTVTSAQKNPTAFYLCASSIDPAAAAVSGYTFGSGTRLTVV.

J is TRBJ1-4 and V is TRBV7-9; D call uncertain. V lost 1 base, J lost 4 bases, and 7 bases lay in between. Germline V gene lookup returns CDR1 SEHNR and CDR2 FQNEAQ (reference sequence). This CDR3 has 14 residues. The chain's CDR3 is CASSLGRSNEKLFF. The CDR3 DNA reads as TGTGCCAGCAGCTTAGGACGGAGTAATGAAAAACTGTTTTTT.

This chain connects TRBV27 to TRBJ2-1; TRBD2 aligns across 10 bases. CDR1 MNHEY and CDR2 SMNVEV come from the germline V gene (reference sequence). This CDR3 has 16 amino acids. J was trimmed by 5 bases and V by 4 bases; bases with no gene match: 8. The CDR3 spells CASSSSQRGGDNEQFF. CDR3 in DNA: TGTGCCAGCAGTTCATCCCAGCGGGGGGGAGACAATGAGCAGTTCTTC.

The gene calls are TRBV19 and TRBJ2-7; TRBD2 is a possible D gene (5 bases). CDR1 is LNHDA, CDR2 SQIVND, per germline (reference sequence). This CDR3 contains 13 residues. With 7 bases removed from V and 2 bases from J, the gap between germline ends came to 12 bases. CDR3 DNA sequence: TGTGCCAGTACCTCCGGGGTCACCTACGAGCAGTACTTC. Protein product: CASTSGVTYEQYF.

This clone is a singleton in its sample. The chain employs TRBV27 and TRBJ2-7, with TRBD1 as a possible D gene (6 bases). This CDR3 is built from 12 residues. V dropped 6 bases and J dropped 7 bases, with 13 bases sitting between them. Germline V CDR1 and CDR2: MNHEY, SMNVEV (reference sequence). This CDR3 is CASSLGGSEQYF. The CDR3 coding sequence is TGTGCCAGCAGCTTAGGGGGATCAGAGCAGTACTTC.

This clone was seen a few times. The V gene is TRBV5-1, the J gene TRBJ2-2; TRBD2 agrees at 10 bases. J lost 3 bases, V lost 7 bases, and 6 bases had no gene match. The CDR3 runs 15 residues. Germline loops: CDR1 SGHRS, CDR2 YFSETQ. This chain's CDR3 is CASLPSGGYTGELFF. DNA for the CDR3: TGCGCCAGCCTACCTAGCGGGGGATACACCGGGGAGCTGTTTTTT.

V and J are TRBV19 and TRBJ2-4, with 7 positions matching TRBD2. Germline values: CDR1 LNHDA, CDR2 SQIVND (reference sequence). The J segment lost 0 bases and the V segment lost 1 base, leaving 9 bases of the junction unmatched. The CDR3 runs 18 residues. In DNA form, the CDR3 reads TGTGCCAGTAGTATAGTTGCGGGGGAGGGGTTAGCCAAAAACATTCAGTACTTC. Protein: CASSIVAGEGLAKNIQYF.

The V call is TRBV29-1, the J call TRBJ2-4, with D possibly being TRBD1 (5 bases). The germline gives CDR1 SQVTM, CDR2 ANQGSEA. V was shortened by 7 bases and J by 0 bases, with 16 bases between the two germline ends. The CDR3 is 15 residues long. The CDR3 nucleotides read TGCAGCGCCATAGACAGCGTACTAGCCAAAAACATTCAGTACTTC. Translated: CSAIDSVLAKNIQYF.

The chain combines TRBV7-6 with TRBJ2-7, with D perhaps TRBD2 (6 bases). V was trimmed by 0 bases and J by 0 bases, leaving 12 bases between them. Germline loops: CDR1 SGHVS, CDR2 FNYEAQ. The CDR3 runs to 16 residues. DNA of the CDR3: TGTGCCAGCAGCTTAGCACGAGGGGAGGCCTCCTACGAGCAGTACTTC. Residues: CASSLARGEASYEQYF.

The CDR3 nucleotides are TGTGCCAGCAGCGTAGTATACAATGAGCAGTTCTTC. This encodes CASSVVYNEQFF. This rearrangement joins TRBV9 to TRBJ2-1; D ambiguous. Trimming pared 0 bases from V and 4 bases from J, leaving 2 bases between. The CDR3 has 12 amino acids. Germline V gene sequence: CDR1 SGDLS, CDR2 YYNGEE.

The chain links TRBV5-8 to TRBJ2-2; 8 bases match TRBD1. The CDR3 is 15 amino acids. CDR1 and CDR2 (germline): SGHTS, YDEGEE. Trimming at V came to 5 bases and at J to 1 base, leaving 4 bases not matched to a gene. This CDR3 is CASRRQGRNTGELFF. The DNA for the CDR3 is TGTGCCAGCAGAAGACAGGGGAGGAACACCGGGGAGCTGTTTTTT.

In nucleotides, the CDR3 is TGTGCCAGTAGTACTTCCGGGACAGGGGGCTACAATGAGCAGTTCTTC. Amino acids: CASSTSGTGGYNEQFF. The V and J genes are TRBV19 and TRBJ2-1; 11 bases map to TRBD1. CDR1 and CDR2 (germline): LNHDA, SQIVND (reference sequence). This CDR3 is built from 16 residues. Trimming cost V 4 bases and J 3 bases; bases outside gene matches: 5. Full variable domain (rest looked up from reference TRBV19 and TRBJ2-1): DGGITQSPKYLFRKEGQNVTLSCEQNLNHDAMYWYRQDPGQGLRLIYYSQIVNDFQKGDIAEGYSVSREKKESFPLTVTSAQKNPTAFYLCASSTSGTGGYNEQFFGPGTRLTVL.

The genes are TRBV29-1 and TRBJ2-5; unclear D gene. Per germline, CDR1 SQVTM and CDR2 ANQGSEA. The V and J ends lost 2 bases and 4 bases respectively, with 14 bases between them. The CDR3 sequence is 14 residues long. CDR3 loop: CSVERASEIETQYF. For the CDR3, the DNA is TGCAGCGTTGAACGTGCTTCAGAAATAGAGACCCAGTACTTC.

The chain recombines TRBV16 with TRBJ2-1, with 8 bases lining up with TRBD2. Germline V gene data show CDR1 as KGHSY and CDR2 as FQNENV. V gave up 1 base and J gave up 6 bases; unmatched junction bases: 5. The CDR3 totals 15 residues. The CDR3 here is CASSQFGGAVNEQFF. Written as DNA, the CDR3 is TGTGCCAGCAGCCAATTCGGGGGGGCGGTCAATGAGCAGTTCTTC. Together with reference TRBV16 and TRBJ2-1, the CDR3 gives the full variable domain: GEEVAQTPKHLVRGEGQKAKLYCAPIKGHSYVFWYQQVLKNEFKFLISFQNENVFDETGMPKERFSAKCLPNSPCSLEIQATKLEDSAVYFCASSQFGGAVNEQFFGPGTRLTVL.

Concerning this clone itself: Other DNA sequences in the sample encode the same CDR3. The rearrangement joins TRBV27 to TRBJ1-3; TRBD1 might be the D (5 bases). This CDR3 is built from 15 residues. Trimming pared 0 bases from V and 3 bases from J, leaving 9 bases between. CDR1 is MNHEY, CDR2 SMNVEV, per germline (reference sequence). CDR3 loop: CASSLSGGSGNTIYF. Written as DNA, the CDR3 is TGTGCCAGCAGTTTATCGGGGGGGAGTGGAAACACCATATATTTT.

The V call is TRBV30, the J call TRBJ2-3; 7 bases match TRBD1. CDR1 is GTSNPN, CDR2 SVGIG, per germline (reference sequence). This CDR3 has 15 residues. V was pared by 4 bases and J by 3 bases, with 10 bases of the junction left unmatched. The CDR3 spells CAWTPGRGITDTQYF. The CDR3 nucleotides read TGTGCCTGGACCCCTGGCAGGGGGATAACAGATACGCAGTATTTT.

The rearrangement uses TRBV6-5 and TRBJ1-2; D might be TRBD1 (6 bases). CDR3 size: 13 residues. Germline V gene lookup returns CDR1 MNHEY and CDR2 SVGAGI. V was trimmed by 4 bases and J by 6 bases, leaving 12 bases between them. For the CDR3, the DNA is TGTGCCAGCAGTTCGGGGGGGCTGAATGGCTACACCTTC. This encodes CASSSGGLNGYTF.

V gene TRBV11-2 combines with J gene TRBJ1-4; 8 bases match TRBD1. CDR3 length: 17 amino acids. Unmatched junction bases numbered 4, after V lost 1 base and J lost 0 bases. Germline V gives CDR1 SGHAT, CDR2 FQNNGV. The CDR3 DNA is TGTGCCAGCAGCTTAGGTTACAGGGGGACAACTAATGAAAAACTGTTTTTT. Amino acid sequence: CASSLGYRGTTNEKLFF.

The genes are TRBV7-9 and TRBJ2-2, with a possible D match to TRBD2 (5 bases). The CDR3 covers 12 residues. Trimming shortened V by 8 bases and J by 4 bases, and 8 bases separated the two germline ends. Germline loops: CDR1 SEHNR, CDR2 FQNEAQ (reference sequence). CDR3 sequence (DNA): TGTGCCAGCCTGGCGGGCACCGGGGAGCTGTTTTTT. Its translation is CASLAGTGELFF.

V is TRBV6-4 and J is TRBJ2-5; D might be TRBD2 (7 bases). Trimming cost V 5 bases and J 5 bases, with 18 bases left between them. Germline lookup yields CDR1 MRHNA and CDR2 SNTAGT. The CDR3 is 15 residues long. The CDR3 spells CASSLRPGGPETQYF. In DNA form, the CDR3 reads TGTGCCAGCAGTCTAAGGCCGGGGGGCCCGGAGACCCAGTACTTC.

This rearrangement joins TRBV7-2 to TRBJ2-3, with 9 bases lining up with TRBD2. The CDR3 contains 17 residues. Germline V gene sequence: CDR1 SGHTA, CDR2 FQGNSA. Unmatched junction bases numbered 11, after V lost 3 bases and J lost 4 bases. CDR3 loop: CASSFYGGGARADTQYF. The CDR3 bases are TGTGCCAGCAGCTTCTACGGCGGGGGGGCCAGGGCAGATACGCAGTATTTT.

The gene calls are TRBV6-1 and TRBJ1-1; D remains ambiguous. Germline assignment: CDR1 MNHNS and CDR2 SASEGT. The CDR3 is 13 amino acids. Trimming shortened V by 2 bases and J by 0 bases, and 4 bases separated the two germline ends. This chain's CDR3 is CASSEWVNTEAFF. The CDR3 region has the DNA TGTGCCAGCAGTGAATGGGTGAACACTGAAGCTTTCTTT.

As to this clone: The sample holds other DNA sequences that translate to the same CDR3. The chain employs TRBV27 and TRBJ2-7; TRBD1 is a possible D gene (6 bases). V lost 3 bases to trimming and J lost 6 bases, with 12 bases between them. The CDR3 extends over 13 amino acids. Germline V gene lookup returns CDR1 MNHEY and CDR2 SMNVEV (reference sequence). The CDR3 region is CASSFWGQGEQYF. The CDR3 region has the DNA TGTGCCAGCAGTTTCTGGGGGCAGGGCGAGCAGTACTTC.

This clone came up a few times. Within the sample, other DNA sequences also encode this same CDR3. CDR3 protein: CASRGSNSGNTIYF. As DNA, the CDR3 is TGCGCCAGCCGTGGGTCCAATTCTGGAAACACCATATATTTT. The chain combines TRBV10-1 with TRBJ1-3; D gene unclear. Germline-derived CDR1 and CDR2 are WNHNN and SYGVQD (reference sequence). The V gene lost 8 bases and the J gene lost 1 base, with 12 bases spanning the gap. CDR3 length equals 14 residues.

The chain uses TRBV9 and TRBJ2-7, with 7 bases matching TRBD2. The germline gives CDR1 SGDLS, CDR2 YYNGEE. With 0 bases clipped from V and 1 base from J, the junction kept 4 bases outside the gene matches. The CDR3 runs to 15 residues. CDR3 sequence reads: CASSVGEGLSYEQYF. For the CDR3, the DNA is TGTGCCAGCAGCGTAGGGGAGGGGTTATCCTACGAGCAGTACTTC. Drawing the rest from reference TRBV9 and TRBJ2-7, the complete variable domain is DSGVTQTPKHLITATGQRVTLRCSPRSGDLSVYWYQQSLDQGLQFLIQYYNGEERAKGNILERFSAQQFPDLHSELNLSSLELGDSALYFCASSVGEGLSYEQYFGPGTRLTVT.

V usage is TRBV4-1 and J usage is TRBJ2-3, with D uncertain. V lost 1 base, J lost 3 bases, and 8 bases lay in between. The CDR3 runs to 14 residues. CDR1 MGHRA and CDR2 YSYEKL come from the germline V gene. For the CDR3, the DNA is TGCGCCAGCAGCCAAGTGGGTGGTACAGATACGCAGTATTTT. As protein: CASSQVGGTDTQYF.

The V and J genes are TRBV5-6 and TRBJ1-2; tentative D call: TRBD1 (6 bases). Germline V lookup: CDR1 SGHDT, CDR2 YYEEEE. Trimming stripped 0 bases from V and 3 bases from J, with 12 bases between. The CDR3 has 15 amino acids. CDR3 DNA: TGTGCCAGCAGCTTGGTGGGGGCGGTTTACTATGGCTACACCTTC. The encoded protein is CASSLVGAVYYGYTF.

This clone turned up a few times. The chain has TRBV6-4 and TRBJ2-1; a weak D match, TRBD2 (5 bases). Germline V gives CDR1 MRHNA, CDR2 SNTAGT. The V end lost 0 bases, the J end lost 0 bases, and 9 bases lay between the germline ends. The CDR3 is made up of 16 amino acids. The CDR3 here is CASSDSIASSYNEQFF. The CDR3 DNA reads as TGTGCCAGCAGTGACTCGATAGCGAGCTCCTACAATGAGCAGTTCTTC.

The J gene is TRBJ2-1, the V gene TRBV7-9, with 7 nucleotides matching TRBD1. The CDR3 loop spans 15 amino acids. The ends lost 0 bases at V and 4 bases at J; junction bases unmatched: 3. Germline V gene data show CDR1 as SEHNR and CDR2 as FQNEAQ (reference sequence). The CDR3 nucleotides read TGTGCCAGCAGCTTAGCTGGGACAGCTTACAATGAGCAGTTCTTC. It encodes CASSLAGTAYNEQFF.

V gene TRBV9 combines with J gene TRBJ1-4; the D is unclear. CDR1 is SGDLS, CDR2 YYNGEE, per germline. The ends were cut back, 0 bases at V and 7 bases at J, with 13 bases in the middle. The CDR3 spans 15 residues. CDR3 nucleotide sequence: TGTGCCAGCAGCGTAGATGAGGGAGTGGGTGAAAAACTGTTTTTT. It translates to CASSVDEGVGEKLFF.